This passage covers 20 T cell receptor beta chains from one sample sequenced in a study of T cell repertoires in cytomegalovirus infection. The antigens for these receptors are not known. In TCRdb, the reads were re-called with MiXCR into one record per CDR3 protein. The table lists 900,000 to 950,000 distinct CDR3 sequences, under 40% of them singletons, with about an eighth in the top ten. Sequenced here: cultured CD8+ T cells from PBMCs, sampled from culture after CMV antigen stimulation. The receptor set was obtained from a human donor in good health (CMV status not recorded). Some clones in this sample may be carry-over from other donors' samples.

In its sample, this clonotype was seen a few times. The rearrangement links TRBV5-1 to TRBJ2-3; D gene unclear. The V end lost 1 base, the J end lost 0 bases, and 9 bases lay between the germline ends. The V gene's germline CDR1 is SGHRS and CDR2 YFSETQ. CDR3 length: 15 amino acids. CDR3 amino acids: CASSLWAASTDTQYF. For the CDR3, the DNA is TGCGCCAGCAGCTTGTGGGCAGCTAGCACAGATACGCAGTATTTT.

Only a few counts were recorded for this clonotype. The rearrangement uses TRBV15 and TRBJ2-5, with D hard to call. This CDR3 is 15 amino acids long. Trimming left V 2 bases short and J 3 bases short, with 13 bases between. Germline values: CDR1 LNHNV, CDR2 YYDKDF (reference sequence). CDR3: CATSRIRARKETQYF. As DNA, the CDR3 is TGTGCCACCAGCAGAATACGAGCGCGGAAAGAGACCCAGTACTTC.

This clonotype was found a few times. The J gene is TRBJ2-5, the V gene TRBV6-2 or TRBV6-3, with D perhaps matching TRBD1 (6 bases). Trimming removed 7 bases from V and 2 bases from J, with 14 bases in between. The CDR3 consists of 14 residues. Germline assignment: CDR1 MNHEY and CDR2 SVGEGT. For the CDR3, the DNA is TGTGCCAGCATTATCAGGGGCCGTCAAGAGACCCAGTACTTC. Translating gives CASIIRGRQETQYF.

This clonotype was seen more than once but under ten times. V usage is TRBV11-3 and J usage is TRBJ1-5; 8 bases agree with TRBD1. Trimming removed 2 bases from V and 2 bases from J; junction bases left unmatched: 17. In germline, CDR1 is SGHNT, CDR2 YENEEA. The length of the CDR3 is 20 residues. The CDR3 DNA reads TGTGCCAGCAGCTTAAAACCCTCTGGCAGGGGGCATAAGGGCAATCAGCCCCAGCATTTT. Translating gives CASSLKPSGRGHKGNQPQHF.

The V and J genes are TRBV27 and TRBJ1-1; TRBD1 is a possible D gene (5 bases). The CDR3 is 17 residues long. Germline lookup yields CDR1 MNHEY and CDR2 SMNVEV (reference sequence). V was pared by 5 bases and J by 1 base, with 20 bases between. The CDR3 sequence: CASSPGTVEQGNTEAFF. CDR3 DNA: TGTGCCAGCAGTCCCGGGACGGTCGAGCAGGGGAACACTGAAGCTTTCTTT.

The V call is TRBV27, the J call TRBJ1-1; D call uncertain. The ends were cut back, 2 bases at V and 5 bases at J, with 12 bases in the middle. CDR1 is MNHEY and CDR2 is SMNVEV in the germline V gene (reference sequence). This CDR3 is 14 amino acids long. CDR3 bases: TGTGCCAGCAGTTTAGTGCTGGGAGGGACTGAAGCTTTCTTT. Translated, it gives CASSLVLGGTEAFF.

The J gene is TRBJ2-7, the V gene TRBV4-1; D gene unclear. The germline gives CDR1 MGHRA, CDR2 YSYEKL. V was cut by 1 base and J by 0 bases, with 16 bases left in between. This CDR3 is built from 17 residues. The CDR3 DNA sequence: TGCGCCAGCAGCCAAGCGAACGGGCAGATGTACTCCTACGAGCAGTACTTC. It encodes CASSQANGQMYSYEQYF.

This clonotype was observed a handful of times. V is TRBV6-4 and J is TRBJ2-1; TRBD2 matches at 11 bases. Germline V gene sequence: CDR1 MRHNA, CDR2 SNTAGT. Unmatched junction bases numbered 11, after V lost 4 bases and J lost 0 bases. CDR3 length: 19 residues. CDR3 coding DNA: TGTGCCAGCAGTGGTTCGGGACTAGCGGACACGAGCTCCTACAATGAGCAGTTCTTC. Translating it yields CASSGSGLADTSSYNEQFF.

A remark on this clonotype: An end of the junction differs from the germline gene, which may be a read error. The J gene is TRBJ2-2, the V gene TRBV2; D gene unclear. This CDR3 is built from 13 residues. Germline lookup yields CDR1 SNHLY and CDR2 FYNNEI. In DNA form, the CDR3 reads TGTGCCTGCAGTGAACGGAACACCGGGGAGCTGTTTTTT. This translates into CACSERNTGELFF.

In regard to this clonotype: The junction shows a germline mismatch at one end, possibly a read error. The V call is TRBV7-4, the J call TRBJ1-2; D ambiguous. The V gene's germline CDR1 is SGHVT and CDR2 SQSDAQ. This CDR3 is 10 amino acids long. Written as DNA, the CDR3 is TGTGCCAGCAGCTTGCCCCCTGCCTACTTC. This sequence encodes CASSLPPAYF.

This clonotype has at least ten counts. This chain connects TRBV7-3 to TRBJ2-2; 10 positions agree with TRBD2. Germline-derived CDR1 and CDR2 are SGHTA and FQGTGA. The CDR3 is made up of 21 amino acids. J was trimmed by 6 bases and V by 5 bases; bases with no gene match: 24. The CDR3 DNA reads as TGTGCCAGCAGCGGGTCCCGGGACATGTCTCAGTCCGGGACTAGCGCCGGGGAGCTGTTTTTT. Translating it yields CASSGSRDMSQSGTSAGELFF.

The V gene is TRBV10-3, the J gene TRBJ1-5; D gene unclear. Trimming shortened V by 2 bases and J by 2 bases, and 13 bases separated the two germline ends. Germline loops: CDR1 ENHRY, CDR2 SYGVKD. This CDR3 is 16 amino acids long. In DNA, the CDR3 is TGTGCCATCAGTGAGAGGGCCCAAGAAGGCAATCAGCCCCAGCATTTT. This gives the protein CAISERAQEGNQPQHF.

The chain has TRBV6-6 and TRBJ2-3, with TRBD2 identical over 10 bases. Unmatched junction bases numbered 12, after V lost 6 bases and J lost 6 bases. The CDR3 extends over 16 amino acids. CDR1 MNHNY and CDR2 SVGAGI come from the germline V gene (reference sequence). This chain's CDR3 is CASSLGLAAPEDTQYF. The CDR3 coding sequence is TGTGCCAGCAGCCTCGGACTAGCGGCCCCTGAGGATACGCAGTATTTT.

This clonotype was observed a few times. V is TRBV12-3 or TRBV12-4 and J is TRBJ2-1, with D perhaps matching TRBD2 (5 bases). This CDR3 is built from 14 residues. V was pared by 3 bases and J by 6 bases, with 12 bases between. In DNA, the CDR3 is TGTGCCAGCAGTTTGGTGCGACTAACCAATGAGCAGTTCTTC. Residues: CASSLVRLTNEQFF.

This clonotype turned up a few times. The chain is built from TRBV4-1 and TRBJ1-5; D gene uncertain. V shed 1 base and J shed 6 bases, with 13 bases lying between them. CDR1 MGHRA and CDR2 YSYEKL come from the germline V gene. This CDR3 region has 15 residues. CDR3 sequence reads: CASSQGVGSGQPQHF. CDR3 nucleotide sequence: TGCGCCAGCAGCCAAGGGGTGGGCTCGGGTCAGCCCCAGCATTTT.

The chain couples TRBV12-3 or TRBV12-4 to TRBJ2-6, with D uncertain. V was trimmed by 4 bases and J by 0 bases, leaving 7 bases between them. CDR3 length: 15 residues. CDR3 in DNA: TGTGCCAGCAGTTCCTTGGCCTCTGGGGCCAACGTCCTGACTTTC. Its translation is CASSSLASGANVLTF.

This chain joins TRBV5-1 and TRBJ2-2; D gene ambiguous. The CDR3 contains 15 residues. V lost 0 bases and J lost 0, with 6 bases in between. Germline V gene data show CDR1 as SGHRS and CDR2 as YFSETQ. CDR3 region: CASSLAASNTGELFF. CDR3 DNA: TGCGCCAGCAGCTTGGCGGCCTCGAACACCGGGGAGCTGTTTTTT.

In this sample, this clonotype turned up a few times. The chain is built from TRBV6-2 or TRBV6-3 and TRBJ2-5; either TRBD1 or TRBD2 may fit D (5 bases each). Trimming cost V 6 bases and J 2 bases, with 13 bases left between them. Germline CDR1 is MNHEY and CDR2 is SVGEGT. There are 14 residues in the CDR3. The CDR3 coding sequence is TGTGCCAGCAGACGACGGGACCATCAAGAGACCCAGTACTTC. Protein product: CASRRRDHQETQYF.

This clonotype was picked up a small number of times. The V gene is TRBV7-9, the J gene TRBJ1-1, with a possible D match to TRBD1 (5 bases). Trimming removed 6 bases at V and 0 bases at J, with 11 bases between. The germline gives CDR1 SEHNR, CDR2 FQNEAQ (reference sequence). CDR3 size: 14 residues. CDR3 nucleotides: TGTGCCAGCAGAGGCGGGACGGTGAACACTGAAGCTTTCTTT. It translates to CASRGGTVNTEAFF. Variable domain in full (rest from reference TRBV7-9 and TRBJ1-1): DTGVSQNPRHKITKRGQNVTFRCDPISEHNRLYWYRQTLGQGPEFLTYFQNEAQLEKSRLLSDRFSAERPKGSFSTLEIQRTEQGDSAMYLCASRGGTVNTEAFFGQGTRLTVV.

The chain is built from TRBV7-9 and TRBJ1-1; 8 nucleotides align to TRBD1. Germline lookup yields CDR1 SEHNR and CDR2 FQNEAQ (reference sequence). V shed 2 bases and J 4 bases; nucleotides not matched to a gene: 6. The CDR3 runs to 15 residues. The CDR3 here is CASSLRAGGITEAFF. The CDR3 nucleotides read TGTGCCAGCAGCTTACGGGCAGGGGGCATCACTGAAGCTTTCTTT.